These T cell receptor beta chains were read from a single sample in a study of human T cells and chemical hapten exposure. TCRdb redid the calling of the RACE reads with MiXCR, one entry per CDR3 protein. The table includes roughly 86,000 distinct CDR3 sequences, about 11% detected once. Sequencing used whole blood, obtained in connection with sensitization to the hapten diphenylcyclopropenone (DPC). These TCRs come from a man aged 35 to 55 with alopecia areata. Some clones in this sample may be carry-over from other donors' samples. Both conserved end residues are part of each CDR3. D genes are given only for firm matches. Not every row has a clone size; where given, it reads once, few, many or a size class.

cdr3_nt	cdr3_aa	v_call	clone_size	d_call	j_call
TGCAGCGTTGAAGATCTTCAGGGCCGGGGGGAGACCCAGTACTTC	CSVEDLQGRGETQYF	TRBV29-1	many	.	TRBJ2-5
TGTGCCAGCAGCCAAGCGGATATCCGGAGTTCCCGAAACTATGGCTACACCTTC	CASSQADIRSSRNYGYTF	TRBV4-2	many	.	TRBJ1-2
TGTGCCAGCAGTTTAACGGGACTAGCGGGAGGAGGGGGTACAGATACGCAGTATTTT	CASSLTGLAGGGGTDTQYF	TRBV27	.	TRBD2	TRBJ2-3
TGTGCCAGGGGGGGACAGCGAACGACTGAAGCTTTCTTT	CARGGQRTTEAFF	TRBV2	few	TRBD1	TRBJ1-1
TGCAGTGCTTCGGGACCGCGGATATTCAATGAGCAGTTCTTC	CSASGPRIFNEQFF	TRBV20-1	.	.	TRBJ2-1
TGTGCCAGCAGCTTAGTGGGACTCACCGGGCACGAGCAGTACTTC	CASSLVGLTGHEQYF	TRBV7-8	few	.	TRBJ2-7
TGTGCCAGCAGCTTAATGGCAGATACGCAGTATTTT	CASSLMADTQYF	TRBV7-9	few	.	TRBJ2-3
TGTGCCTGGAGCGTCCGTGGAGGGGGTACCTACAATGAGCAGTTCTTC	CAWSVRGGGTYNEQFF	TRBV30	few	.	TRBJ2-1
TGTGCCAGTAGTACGCGCGACTTGGGAACTGAAGCTTTCTTT	CASSTRDLGTEAFF	TRBV19	many	.	TRBJ1-1
TGCAGCGTTGAGTCCCCGGGATTAGACAATGAGCAGTTCTTC	CSVESPGLDNEQFF	TRBV29-1	few	.	TRBJ2-1
TGTGCCTGGAGCGAACGTACAGGGAGGAATTCACCCCTCCACTTT	CAWSERTGRNSPLHF	TRBV30	.	.	TRBJ1-6
TGTGCCAGCAGTTTAGGGGCCAATAATTCACCCCTCCACTTT	CASSLGANNSPLHF	TRBV12-3/TRBV12-4	many	.	TRBJ1-6
TGCAGCGTTGAAGAGGGACAGGGGTACAAGCAGTACTTC	CSVEEGQGYKQYF	TRBV29-1	.	TRBD1	TRBJ2-7
TGCGCCAGCAGCTTGGTGGGTAGCCAAGAGACCCAGTACTTC	CASSLVGSQETQYF	TRBV5-1	.	.	TRBJ2-5
TGCGCCAGCAGCCAAGAAACAGGGCTAGCTGAGCAGTTCTTC	CASSQETGLAEQFF	TRBV4-3	few	.	TRBJ2-1
TGCAGCGTTGAGTACAGCACAGATACGCAGTATTTT	CSVEYSTDTQYF	TRBV29-1	.	.	TRBJ2-3
TGTGCCAGCAGCTCCCTCTGGGACCCCTCCTACGAGCAGTACTTC	CASSSLWDPSYEQYF	TRBV7-9	.	.	TRBJ2-7
TGCGCCAGCAGCCCAAGAAGAGGGGGCAGGACAGATACGCAGTATTTT	CASSPRRGGRTDTQYF	TRBV5-1	few	TRBD1	TRBJ2-3
TGTGCCAGCAGTTTATACAGGACAATCGAGGAGTTCTTC	CASSLYRTIEEFF	TRBV12-3/TRBV12-4	.	.	TRBJ2-1
TGCAGTGCTTCAAGGGGTAGCAATCAGCCCCAGCATTTT	CSASRGSNQPQHF	TRBV20-1	many	.	TRBJ1-5
TGCAGTGCCCAGGGACTAGCGGGACGACCCCAAGAGACCCAGTACTTC	CSAQGLAGRPQETQYF	TRBV20-1	few	TRBD2	TRBJ2-5
TGCGCCAGCAGCCAGACAGGGGGTCCTGCCTCTGGAAACACCATATATTTT	CASSQTGGPASGNTIYF	TRBV4-3	.	TRBD1	TRBJ1-3
TGTGCCAGCAGCGTAGGTCCTAGCGGGATTACAGATACGCAGTATTTT	CASSVGPSGITDTQYF	TRBV9	few	TRBD2	TRBJ2-3
TGTGCCAGCAGCTCTGGACAGGGGGGGACCGGGGAGCTGTTTTTT	CASSSGQGGTGELFF	TRBV7-6	.	TRBD1	TRBJ2-2
TGTGCCAGTAGCCCATCGGACGGGAATACAGATACGCAGTATTTT	CASSPSDGNTDTQYF	TRBV19	few	.	TRBJ2-3
TGTGCCATCGCAAAGTTGGGACTTGATACCGGGGAGCTGTTTTTT	CAIAKLGLDTGELFF	TRBV10-3	.	.	TRBJ2-2
TGTGCCAGCAGTCCAGCAAAGGGAACTGAAGCTTTCTTT	CASSPAKGTEAFF	TRBV27	few	.	TRBJ1-1
TGTGCCACCAGTGATTACGGCGGAAGCACAGATACGCAGTATTTT	CATSDYGGSTDTQYF	TRBV24-1	.	.	TRBJ2-3
TGTGCCAGCAGTTATATCGAGACAGGGTCGGGAGAGCAGTACTTC	CASSYIETGSGEQYF	TRBV7-9	few	TRBD1	TRBJ2-7
TGCAGCGTACGAGGGACAGGGGGCCAGACCCAGTACTTC	CSVRGTGGQTQYF	TRBV29-1	.	TRBD1	TRBJ2-5
TGCACCACCAGGGCAGGGGACTATGGCTACACCTTC	CTTRAGDYGYTF	TRBV29-1	few	.	TRBJ1-2
TGTGCCAGCAGTTCCCCACCGCTAAAACACGGGACAGTCATTTCACCCCTCCACTTT	CASSSPPLKHGTVISPLHF	TRBV27	few	TRBD1	TRBJ1-6
TGCAGCGTTCAAAAGGGGGGCTCCTACGAGCAGTACTTC	CSVQKGGSYEQYF	TRBV29-1	.	.	TRBJ2-7
TGCAGCGTTGAAGATGGAAGCGTTTGGACAGATACGCAGTATTTT	CSVEDGSVWTDTQYF	TRBV29-1	many	.	TRBJ2-3
TGTGCCAGCAGCTCCAGACAGGGGGGCACAGATACGCAGTATTTT	CASSSRQGGTDTQYF	TRBV7-9	.	TRBD1	TRBJ2-3
TGTGCTAGTGGATGGAACGGGGAGCTGTTTTTT	CASGWNGELFF	TRBV12-5	.	.	TRBJ2-2
TGCAGTGCCACCCCAATTGTCGCGGCAGGCGGGCCAGCGAGAGAGACCCAGTACTTC	CSATPIVAAGGPARETQYF	TRBV20-1	few	.	TRBJ2-5
TGTGCCAGCAGTTTTCGTTGGGAAAAACTGTTTTTT	CASSFRWEKLFF	TRBV28	many	.	TRBJ1-4
TGTGCCAGCAGCTCCGGGAGGGGTATAGGGTACGAGCAGTACTTC	CASSSGRGIGYEQYF	TRBV7-2	few	TRBD2	TRBJ2-7
TGTGCCAGCAGTTTATTCGAACCCTGGGGGATGAACACTGAAGCTTTCTTT	CASSLFEPWGMNTEAFF	TRBV28	.	.	TRBJ1-1
TGCAGCGTTGACGGACTAGCGGGAGGGGATGAGCAGTTCTTC	CSVDGLAGGDEQFF	TRBV29-1	.	TRBD2	TRBJ2-1
TGTGCCACCAGCAGAGATTCTGTTACAGATACGCAGTATTTT	CATSRDSVTDTQYF	TRBV15	.	.	TRBJ2-3
TGTGCCAGCAGTTCCCCTCTAGCGGACTCCTACAATGAGCAGTTCTTC	CASSSPLADSYNEQFF	TRBV6-6	few	TRBD2	TRBJ2-1
TGTGCCATCAGTGAGTCGAAGGGCCGGGGACCCTATAGCAATCAGCCCCAGCATTTT	CAISESKGRGPYSNQPQHF	TRBV10-3	.	.	TRBJ1-5
TGTGCCAGCAGGCGCGGGGGATACGAGCAGTACTTC	CASRRGGYEQYF	TRBV6-6	few	TRBD2	TRBJ2-7
TGTGCCAGCAGCCCAACCGTGGGACGCCTCTACACAGATACGCAGTATTTT	CASSPTVGRLYTDTQYF	TRBV12-3/TRBV12-4	.	.	TRBJ2-3
TGTGCCAGCAGTTACAGTTTCCAAGAGACCCAGTACTTC	CASSYSFQETQYF	TRBV6-5	many	.	TRBJ2-5
TGTGCCAGTAGTATAACTCCGGTTGGCTACACCTTC	CASSITPVGYTF	TRBV19	few	.	TRBJ1-2
TGTGTCAGCAGTGGACTAGCACACACCGGGGAGCTGTTTTTT	CVSSGLAHTGELFF	TRBV6-2/TRBV6-3	.	TRBD2	TRBJ2-2
TGTGCCAGCAGTTGGACAGGGGGTCGGACTGAAGCTTTCTTT	CASSWTGGRTEAFF	TRBV12-3/TRBV12-4	.	TRBD1	TRBJ1-1
TGTGCCAGCAGTTTGTTCTCCACATACAATGAGCAGTTCTTC	CASSLFSTYNEQFF	TRBV27	few	.	TRBJ2-1